Included here is one T cell receptor beta chain sequence, with context. This sample is part of a study of T-cell memory formation after mild COVID-19. Using its own MiXCR run on the 5' RACE reads, TCRdb lists one record per CDR3 protein. The profile shows about 320,000 distinct CDR3 sequences, roughly 13% of them singletons. Material for sequencing was PBMCs or a T cell subset sorted from them (not recorded which). This receptor was taken from a man younger than 35 who had mild COVID-19 (a few samples of this study predate the infection). Cell type and time point are not known.

The CDR3 coding sequence is TGTGCCAGCTCACCACCCCAAGGGGTCCTCGCCCACTACGAGCAGTACTTC. Its translation is CASSPPQGVLAHYEQYF. The rearrangement links TRBV18 to TRBJ2-7; weak D call: TRBD1 (5 bases). Germline V lookup: CDR1 KGHSH, CDR2 LQKENI. This CDR3 comprises 17 residues. The V end lost 0 bases, the J end lost 3 bases, and 18 bases lay between the germline ends.